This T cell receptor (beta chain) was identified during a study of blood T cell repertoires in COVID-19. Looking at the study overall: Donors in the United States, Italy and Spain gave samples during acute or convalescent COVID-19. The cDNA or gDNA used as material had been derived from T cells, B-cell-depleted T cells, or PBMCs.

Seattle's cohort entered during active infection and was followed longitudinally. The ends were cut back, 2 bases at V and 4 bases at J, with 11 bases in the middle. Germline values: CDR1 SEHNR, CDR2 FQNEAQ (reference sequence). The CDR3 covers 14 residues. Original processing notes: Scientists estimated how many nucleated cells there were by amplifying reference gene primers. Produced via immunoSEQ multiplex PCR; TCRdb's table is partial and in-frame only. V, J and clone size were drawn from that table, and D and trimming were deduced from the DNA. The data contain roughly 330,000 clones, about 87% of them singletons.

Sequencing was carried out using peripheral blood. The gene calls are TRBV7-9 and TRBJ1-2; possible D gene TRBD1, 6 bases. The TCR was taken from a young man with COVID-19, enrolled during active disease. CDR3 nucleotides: TGTGCCAGCAGCTTATTACAGGGTTCCTATGGCTACACCTTC. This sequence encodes CASSLLQGSYGYTF.